The rows below give T cell receptor beta chains drawn from one sample of a study of T cells in tumors after PD-1 blockade. TCRdb keeps only in-frame clones here, not all; method: immunoSEQ multiplex PCR. The table includes 4,500 to 6,500 clones, 65% to 70% detected once. The material sequenced was tumor tissue, taken before anti-PD-1 treatment. These receptors all stem from a human donor with basal cell carcinoma. CDR3s include the opening cysteine and the closing phenylalanine or tryptophan. Each record gives: D gene, V gene, clone size, J gene, CDR3 protein, CDR3 DNA. D genes are given only for firm matches. Only some rows state a clone size, as once, few, many or a class for expanded clones.

d_call: TRBD1
v_call: TRBV13
clone_size: .
j_call: TRBJ1-4
cdr3_aa: CASSIDRGLGELFF
cdr3_nt: TGTGCCAGCAGCATCGACAGGGGGCTTGGGGAACTGTTTTTT

d_call: .
v_call: TRBV3-1/TRBV3-2
clone_size: .
j_call: TRBJ2-7
cdr3_aa: CASSLLQSYEQYF
cdr3_nt: TGTGCCAGCAGCCTACTACAGAGCTACGAGCAGTACTTC

d_call: TRBD2
v_call: TRBV4-1
clone_size: .
j_call: TRBJ2-6
cdr3_aa: CASSQGEGSGANVLTF
cdr3_nt: TGCGCCAGCAGCCAAGGGGAGGGGTCTGGGGCCAACGTCCTGACTTTC

d_call: TRBD1
v_call: TRBV2
clone_size: .
j_call: TRBJ2-7
cdr3_aa: CASTGTGDREQYF
cdr3_nt: TGTGCCAGTACCGGGACAGGGGACCGCGAGCAGTACTTC

d_call: TRBD1
v_call: TRBV6-1
clone_size: .
j_call: TRBJ1-4
cdr3_aa: CASSGRMRTGPVEKLFF
cdr3_nt: TGTGCCAGCAGTGGCCGAATGAGGACAGGCCCAGTCGAAAAACTGTTTTTT

d_call: TRBD1
v_call: TRBV19
clone_size: few
j_call: TRBJ1-4
cdr3_aa: CASSHTPGQGRQKLFF
cdr3_nt: TGTGCCAGTAGTCATACACCGGGACAGGGGCGACAAAAACTGTTTTTT

d_call: TRBD2
v_call: TRBV30
clone_size: .
j_call: TRBJ2-3
cdr3_aa: CAWTQRERDTQYF
cdr3_nt: TGTGCCTGGACCCAGCGGGAGAGAGATACGCAGTATTTT

d_call: .
v_call: TRBV6-5
clone_size: .
j_call: TRBJ1-5
cdr3_aa: CASSLDRPHQPQHF
cdr3_nt: TGTGCCAGCAGTCTCGACAGGCCCCACCAGCCCCAGCATTTT

d_call: TRBD1
v_call: TRBV10-1
clone_size: .
j_call: TRBJ1-4
cdr3_aa: CASSPGQGTQLFF
cdr3_nt: TGCGCCAGCAGTCCGGGACAGGGAACACAACTGTTTTTT

d_call: .
v_call: TRBV19
clone_size: .
j_call: TRBJ2-7
cdr3_aa: CASRPRTGGEQYF
cdr3_nt: TGTGCCAGTAGACCCAGGACCGGCGGCGAGCAGTACTTC

d_call: TRBD2
v_call: TRBV11-3
clone_size: .
j_call: TRBJ2-7
cdr3_aa: CASSYGTTGEQYF
cdr3_nt: TGTGCCAGCAGCTACGGGACTACGGGCGAGCAGTACTTC

d_call: .
v_call: TRBV29-1
clone_size: .
j_call: TRBJ1-2
cdr3_aa: CSGYRDTGNYGYTF
cdr3_nt: TGCAGCGGATACCGGGACACCGGGAACTATGGCTACACCTTC

d_call: .
v_call: TRBV2
clone_size: .
j_call: TRBJ2-5
cdr3_aa: CASRSGTHKPQETQYF
cdr3_nt: TGTGCCAGCAGGTCCGGGACACACAAACCTCAAGAGACCCAGTACTTC

d_call: .
v_call: TRBV5-1
clone_size: once
j_call: TRBJ1-1
cdr3_aa: CASSLETMNTEAFF
cdr3_nt: TGCGCCAGCAGCTTGGAGACAATGAACACTGAAGCTTTCTTT

d_call: TRBD1
v_call: TRBV7-8
clone_size: .
j_call: TRBJ2-3
cdr3_aa: CASTGTGLGDTQYF
cdr3_nt: TGTGCCAGCACAGGGACAGGGTTAGGGGATACGCAGTATTTT

d_call: .
v_call: TRBV19
clone_size: .
j_call: TRBJ1-5
cdr3_aa: CASSQIPQGSNQPQHF
cdr3_nt: TGTGCCAGTAGTCAAATCCCCCAGGGCAGCAATCAGCCCCAGCATTTT

d_call: TRBD1
v_call: TRBV11-3
clone_size: .
j_call: TRBJ2-5
cdr3_aa: CASSRDRGETQYF
cdr3_nt: TGTGCCAGCAGCCGCGACAGGGGAGAGACCCAGTACTTC

d_call: .
v_call: TRBV5-6
clone_size: once
j_call: TRBJ2-6
cdr3_aa: CASSLDSYSGANVLTF
cdr3_nt: TGTGCCAGCAGCTTGGACAGTTACTCTGGGGCCAACGTCCTGACTTTC

d_call: .
v_call: TRBV5-6
clone_size: once
j_call: TRBJ2-5
cdr3_aa: CASSSAGPGTQYF
cdr3_nt: TGTGCCAGCAGCTCCGCAGGGCCGGGGACCCAGTACTTC

d_call: .
v_call: TRBV18
clone_size: .
j_call: TRBJ1-1
cdr3_aa: CASSPGLNTEAFF
cdr3_nt: TGTGCCAGCTCACCCGGACTGAACACTGAAGCTTTCTTT

d_call: .
v_call: TRBV27
clone_size: .
j_call: TRBJ2-3
cdr3_aa: CASSAYITDTQYF
cdr3_nt: TGTGCCAGCAGTGCATATATCACAGATACGCAGTATTTT

d_call: .
v_call: TRBV6-5
clone_size: .
j_call: TRBJ1-4
cdr3_aa: CASSWLGNEKLFF
cdr3_nt: TGTGCCAGCAGTTGGCTTGGAAATGAAAAACTGTTTTTT

d_call: TRBD2
v_call: TRBV27
clone_size: .
j_call: TRBJ2-2
cdr3_aa: CASSPRLAGGANTGELFF
cdr3_nt: TGTGCCAGCAGTCCCAGACTAGCGGGGGGGGCGAACACCGGGGAGCTGTTTTTT

d_call: .
v_call: TRBV5-4
clone_size: .
j_call: TRBJ2-1
cdr3_aa: CASSLGQGGFNEQFF
cdr3_nt: TGTGCCAGCAGCTTGGGGCAGGGGGGTTTCAATGAGCAGTTCTTC

d_call: .
v_call: TRBV27
clone_size: few
j_call: TRBJ1-3
cdr3_aa: CASSPQGPYSGNTIYF
cdr3_nt: TGTGCCAGCAGTCCCCAGGGACCCTACTCTGGAAACACCATATATTTT

d_call: .
v_call: TRBV10-3
clone_size: once
j_call: TRBJ1-1
cdr3_aa: CAISESNVRGNTEAFF
cdr3_nt: TGTGCCATCAGTGAGTCGAACGTCAGGGGGAACACTGAAGCTTTCTTT

d_call: TRBD1
v_call: TRBV7-8
clone_size: .
j_call: TRBJ2-5
cdr3_aa: CASSFGQGRGETQYF
cdr3_nt: TGTGCCAGCAGCTTCGGACAGGGCAGGGGGGAGACCCAGTACTTC

d_call: TRBD2
v_call: TRBV5-1
clone_size: .
j_call: TRBJ2-5
cdr3_aa: CASSFSSGGAEQETQYF
cdr3_nt: TGCGCCAGCAGCTTTTCTAGCGGGGGGGCTGAGCAAGAGACCCAGTACTTC

d_call: TRBD1
v_call: TRBV6-1
clone_size: .
j_call: TRBJ1-5
cdr3_aa: CASSEVRDSLSNQPQHF
cdr3_nt: TGTGCCAGCAGTGAAGTACGGGACAGCCTTAGCAATCAGCCCCAGCATTTT

d_call: TRBD2
v_call: TRBV9
clone_size: .
j_call: TRBJ2-3
cdr3_aa: CASSVATSGGLSTDTQYF
cdr3_nt: TGTGCCAGCAGCGTAGCAACTAGCGGGGGGCTGAGCACAGATACGCAGTATTTT

d_call: .
v_call: TRBV19
clone_size: .
j_call: TRBJ2-6
cdr3_aa: CASSISLRAGGANVLTF
cdr3_nt: TGTGCCAGTAGTATATCTCTCCGGGCGGGTGGGGCCAACGTCCTGACTTTC

d_call: .
v_call: TRBV3-1/TRBV3-2
clone_size: .
j_call: TRBJ2-3
cdr3_aa: CASSQAGVLSTDTQYF
cdr3_nt: TGTGCCAGCAGCCAAGCGGGTGTACTAAGCACAGATACGCAGTATTTT

d_call: .
v_call: TRBV5-6
clone_size: few
j_call: TRBJ1-1
cdr3_aa: CASSSTYGTEAFF
cdr3_nt: TGTGCCAGCAGCTCTACTTATGGGACTGAAGCTTTCTTT

d_call: TRBD1
v_call: TRBV24-1
clone_size: .
j_call: TRBJ2-2
cdr3_aa: CATSGTGGTGELFF
cdr3_nt: TGTGCCACCAGCGGGACAGGGGGCACCGGGGAGCTGTTTTTT

d_call: .
v_call: TRBV7-8
clone_size: .
j_call: TRBJ2-1
cdr3_aa: CASSPPGLSYNEQFF
cdr3_nt: TGTGCCAGCAGCCCCCCGGGGCTTAGCTACAATGAGCAGTTCTTC

d_call: .
v_call: TRBV21-1
clone_size: .
j_call: TRBJ1-6
cdr3_aa: CASSNGGAGNSPLHF
cdr3_nt: TGTGCCAGCAGCAATGGGGGGGCCGGTAATTCACCCCTCCACTTT